One sample yielded the 24 T cell receptor beta chains listed below, sequenced in a study of T cell responses to AZD1222 COVID-19 vaccine. Method: immunoSEQ multiplex PCR; TCRdb's copy keeps in-frame clones and lacks some. Of some 100,000 clones listed, 75% to 90% are singletons. The specimen was peripheral blood, collected on day 0 of AZD1222 vaccination. These receptors all come from an adult in good health.

The chain couples TRBV28 to TRBJ1-2; 8 bases are a match to TRBD1. This CDR3 is built from 16 residues. Germline V gene lookup returns CDR1 MDHEN and CDR2 SYDVKM. After removal of 2 bases from V and 8 bases from J, the junction contained 13 bases not matched to a gene. The CDR3 bases are TGTGCCAGCAGTTTAGCCGGAGGACAGGGTTTTAGGGGCTACACCTTC. Protein: CASSLAGGQGFRGYTF.

This clone was found a few times. CDR3 protein: CASSPLQTGVNTEAFF. In DNA, the CDR3 is TGTGCCAGCAGCCCACTTCAGACAGGGGTGAACACTGAAGCTTTCTTT. The rearrangement joins TRBV3-1 (or the pseudogene TRBV3-2) to TRBJ1-1, with TRBD1 identical over 8 bases. The CDR3 runs 16 residues. V lost 4 bases to trimming and J lost 0 bases; unmatched junction nucleotides: 7. CDR1 is LGHDT, CDR2 YNNKEL, per germline (reference sequence).

This sequence joins TRBV5-4 and TRBJ1-2; D remains unclear. V was shortened by 5 bases and J by 8 bases, with 22 bases between the two germline ends. The CDR3 is 15 residues long. Germline CDR1 SGHNT, CDR2 YYREEE (reference sequence). The CDR3 region is CASSPLYPVEEGYTF. In nucleotides, the CDR3 is TGTGCCAGCAGTCCCCTCTACCCGGTGGAGGAGGGCTACACCTTC.

This clone appeared once. V gene TRBV6-2 or TRBV6-3 combines with J gene TRBJ1-5; no reliable D call. Per germline, CDR1 MNHEY and CDR2 SVGEGT. V was shortened by 2 bases and J by 0 bases, with 17 bases between the two germline ends. This CDR3 contains 18 residues. The CDR3, as DNA: TGTGCCAGCAGTTACCGAGGGTTTCGCGGTAGTAGCAATCAGCCCCAGCATTTT. Its translation is CASSYRGFRGSSNQPQHF.

This chain uses TRBV4-1 with TRBJ2-7, with D uncertain. Per germline, CDR1 MGHRA and CDR2 YSYEKL. V was clipped by 1 base and J by 1 base, with 11 bases between them. There are 15 residues in the CDR3. CDR3 residues: CASSQGGSLSYEQYF. The CDR3 DNA follows: TGCGCCAGCAGCCAAGGCGGCAGCTTGTCCTACGAGCAGTACTTC.

This clone was counted a single time. DNA of the CDR3: TGTGCCAGCAGTTTCAATAGTGGGGACCGAGAGACCCAGTACTTC. The encoded protein is CASSFNSGDRETQYF. The rearrangement links TRBV28 to TRBJ2-5; D may match TRBD1 or TRBD2 (5 bases each). The CDR3 loop spans 15 amino acids. Germline-derived CDR1 and CDR2 are MDHEN and SYDVKM. Trimming pared 3 bases from V and 4 bases from J, leaving 15 bases between.

This clone was seen only a few times. The gene calls are TRBV25-1 and TRBJ1-2, with 9 nucleotides matching TRBD1. CDR1 and CDR2 from the germline V gene are MGHDK and SYGVNS. There are 15 residues in the CDR3. V was clipped by 4 bases and J by 4 bases; unmatched bases: 7. CDR3 loop: CASSAKQGALYGYTF. The CDR3 coding sequence is TGTGCCAGCAGTGCCAAACAGGGGGCCCTCTATGGCTACACCTTC.

The chain couples TRBV10-3 to TRBJ2-7, with 9 positions matching TRBD1. V shed 3 bases, J shed 2 bases, and the junction held 2 bases outside the gene matches. The CDR3 is 14 residues long. In germline, CDR1 is ENHRY, CDR2 SYGVKD. The CDR3 loop reads CAISDGTGPYEQYF. The CDR3, as DNA: TGTGCCATCAGTGACGGGACAGGGCCCTACGAGCAGTACTTC.

The chain joins TRBV5-6 to TRBJ2-7; 7 bases align to TRBD1. Germline lookup yields CDR1 SGHDT and CDR2 YYEEEE. The CDR3 is made up of 14 amino acids. The ends lost 2 bases at V and 0 bases at J; junction bases unmatched: 2. The CDR3 sequence: CASSLGGSSYEQYF. The CDR3 nucleotides are TGTGCCAGCAGCTTAGGGGGCAGCTCCTACGAGCAGTACTTC.

The chain uses TRBV29-1 and TRBJ2-5; D possibly corresponds to TRBD1 (5 bases). CDR1 SQVTM and CDR2 ANQGSEA come from the germline V gene. The CDR3 spans 12 residues. CDR3: CSVSTGSETQYF. The CDR3 DNA reads TGCAGTGTCTCTACAGGTTCGGAGACCCAGTACTTC.

The rearrangement links TRBV5-1 to TRBJ1-3; possibly TRBD1 for D (5 bases). The V end was cut by 0 bases, the J end by 0 bases, with 10 bases between. Germline CDR1 SGHRS, CDR2 YFSETQ. This CDR3 contains 16 residues. The CDR3 loop reads CASSLDEGSSGNTIYF. The DNA of the CDR3 is TGCGCCAGCAGCTTGGATGAGGGGAGCTCTGGAAACACCATATATTTT.

The chain carries TRBV2 and TRBJ1-4, with 8 bases aligning to TRBD1. The V and J ends lost 6 bases and 4 bases, in that order; junction bases with no gene match: 7. The CDR3 has 15 amino acids. Germline CDR1 SNHLY, CDR2 FYNNEI. CDR3 amino acids: CASREDRVNNEKLFF. The DNA for the CDR3 is TGTGCCAGCAGGGAGGACAGGGTGAATAATGAAAAACTGTTTTTT.

The chain recombines TRBV19 with TRBJ2-7; 10 nucleotides align to TRBD1. The CDR3 loop spans 15 amino acids. CDR1 is LNHDA and CDR2 is SQIVND in the germline V gene (reference sequence). V lost 6 bases, J lost 7 bases, and 12 bases stayed unmatched. The CDR3 reads CASRTAGTGVREQYF. The CDR3, as DNA: TGTGCCAGTAGAACAGCCGGGACAGGGGTTCGAGAGCAGTACTTC.

The chain carries TRBV5-1 and TRBJ1-2; D is perhaps TRBD1 (5 bases). V gave up 0 bases and J gave up 4 bases, with 13 bases separating them. The CDR3 covers 15 residues. Per germline, CDR1 SGHRS and CDR2 YFSETQ. The CDR3 sequence: CASSLDLGVGYGYTF. CDR3 bases: TGCGCCAGCAGCTTGGATCTGGGGGTGGGCTATGGCTACACCTTC. The full variable domain, with the rest looked up from reference TRBV5-1 and TRBJ1-2, is KAGVTQTPRYLIKTRGQQVTLSCSPISGHRSVSWYQQTPGQGLQFLFEYFSETQRNKGNFPGRFSGRQFSNSRSEMNVSTLELGDSALYLCASSLDLGVGYGYTFGSGTRLTVV.

The chain joins TRBV11-1 to TRBJ2-1, with 7 nucleotides matching TRBD2. Germline V gives CDR1 SGHAT, CDR2 FQDESV (reference sequence). This CDR3 has 16 residues. J lost 4 bases, V lost 4 bases, and 10 bases had no gene match. The CDR3 loop is CASSSPSGGLYNEQFF. The DNA of the CDR3 is TGTGCCAGCAGCTCGCCTTCGGGGGGTCTTTACAATGAGCAGTTCTTC.

This chain joins TRBV27 and TRBJ1-1; 7 bases line up with TRBD1. The CDR3 spans 13 residues. CDR1 and CDR2 from the germline V gene are MNHEY and SMNVEV (reference sequence). Unmatched junction bases numbered 4, after V lost 9 bases and J lost 0 bases. This CDR3 reads CASRDRVNTEAFF. The CDR3 bases are TGTGCCAGTCGGGACAGAGTGAACACTGAAGCTTTCTTT.

The chain employs TRBV10-3 and TRBJ2-7, with D possibly TRBD1 on 6 matching bases. Germline lookup yields CDR1 ENHRY and CDR2 SYGVKD. CDR3 size: 13 residues. Trimming took off 3 bases at V and 6 bases at J, with 12 bases between the two ends. CDR3 sequence: CAISDNRVSEQYF. CDR3 in DNA: TGTGCCATCAGTGATAACAGGGTTAGCGAGCAGTACTTC.

The CDR3 DNA reads TGTGCCACCAGTGTAGGGAGGAACACTGAAGCTTTCTTT. Residues: CATSVGRNTEAFF. V and J are TRBV24-1 and TRBJ1-1; D remains unclear. The V end was cut by 5 bases, the J end by 1 base, with 7 bases between. This CDR3 has 13 residues. Germline loops: CDR1 KGHDR, CDR2 SFDVKD.

The chain has TRBV7-2 and TRBJ2-5; D possibly matches TRBD1 or TRBD2 (6 bases each). Trimming left V 5 bases short and J 10 bases short, with 23 bases between. CDR3 length: 15 residues. In germline, CDR1 is SGHTA, CDR2 FQGNSA. CDR3 in amino acids: CASSPLRAGGSGQYF. Written as DNA, the CDR3 is TGTGCCAGCAGCCCCCTTCGCGCCGGGGGCTCAGGCCAGTACTTC.

This chain uses TRBV5-1 with TRBJ2-7; D possibly corresponds to TRBD1 (6 bases). The CDR3 sequence is 14 residues long. V was pared by 2 bases and J by 2 bases, with 11 bases between. Per the germline V gene, CDR1 is SGHRS and CDR2 is YFSETQ. The CDR3 region has the DNA TGCGCCAGCAGCTTCTCTTCAGGGGCCTACGAGCAGTACTTC. It yields the protein CASSFSSGAYEQYF.

The sample holds many counts of this clone. This sequence joins TRBV7-9 and TRBJ1-2, with no clear D. Germline V gives CDR1 SEHNR, CDR2 FQNEAQ (reference sequence). The CDR3 is made up of 14 amino acids. The V and J ends lost 1 base and 3 bases respectively, with 9 bases between them. The CDR3 sequence: CASSLEEWDYGYTF. The CDR3 nucleotides are TGTGCCAGCAGCTTAGAGGAATGGGACTATGGCTACACCTTC.

The genes are TRBV28 and TRBJ1-2; TRBD1 matches at 9 bases. J gave up 8 bases and V 5 bases, and 6 bases lay outside the gene matches. The CDR3 is made up of 13 amino acids. Germline values: CDR1 MDHEN, CDR2 SYDVKM. Written as DNA, the CDR3 is TGTGCCAGCAGTCCCAACAGGGGGCTAGGCTACACCTTC. Translated, it gives CASSPNRGLGYTF.

The J gene is TRBJ2-6, the V gene TRBV5-5, with D perhaps matching TRBD2 (5 bases). This CDR3 spans 16 amino acids. Germline CDR1 and CDR2: SGHKS and YYEKEE (reference sequence). V shed 0 bases and J shed 0 bases, with 7 bases lying between them. The CDR3 region is CASSLDEGSGANVLTF. CDR3 DNA: TGTGCCAGCAGCTTGGACGAGGGCTCTGGGGCCAACGTCCTGACTTTC.

The chain is built from TRBV28 and TRBJ2-7; TRBD2 matches at 7 bases. The J segment lost 4 bases and the V segment lost 2 bases, leaving 11 bases of the junction unmatched. Germline V CDR1 and CDR2: MDHEN, SYDVKM. The CDR3 is 16 amino acids. CDR3 loop: CASSLGQRGIGYEQYF. In DNA, the CDR3 is TGTGCCAGCAGTTTAGGCCAGCGGGGTATAGGATACGAGCAGTACTTC.